This paragraph covers one T cell receptor (beta chain) sequence. Its antigen has not been determined. Nothing much larger sits one base from this clone, and base qualities are not available. This record comes from a study of Ad26.COV2.S vaccination and SARS-CoV-2 variants (dated by TCRdb to the early 2020s). General notes on the study: Vaccine-arm donors were drawn from COV1001, a multicentre, randomized, double-blind, placebo-controlled phase I-IIa trial of Ad26.COV2.S in healthy adults. Ad26.COV2.S was administered intramuscularly at 5 x 10^10 or 1 x 10^11 viral particles, either as a single shot or as two shots given 56 days apart. TCRbeta repertoire sequencing served as the tool for gauging how specific and how broad the SARS-CoV-2-reactive T cell receptors were following Ad26.COV2.S vaccination. The TCR-sequenced set comprised approximately 30 samples: some 20 Ad26.COV2.S vaccine recipients, 5 placebo recipients and 8 SARS-CoV-2 convalescent individuals. Trial participants were randomized into five groups of five: low-dose or high-dose Ad26.COV2.S given once or twice, or placebo on both occasions. Investigators remained blinded to trial group allocation during experiments and outcome assessment.

Broader findings and caveats from the paper: Substantial breadth of spike-specific CD8+ and CD4+ T cell responses was reported after vaccination. Vaccine and placebo recipients had similar non-spike TCR breadth, a finding consistent with the vaccine containing only spike. Compared with placebo recipients, Ad26.COV2.S recipients showed higher spike-specific TCR breadth (P = 0.0014). The authors noted that total T cell responses may have been underestimated by the TCR breadth and depth analyses. The study was not powered for comparison of responses between vaccine doses or regimens.

The label giving this sample's treatment or condition can be read as: some 20 received Ad26.COV2.S at low or high dose, single or two shots; 5 received placebo; per-sample allocation not given. Repertoires of vaccine and placebo recipients were sequenced from samples taken on day 63 after the first injection. Cohort 1b enrolled some 25 adults aged 18-55 years at a single site in Boston, USA, between 29 July and 7 August 2020. Ad26.COV2.S was a replication-incompetent adenovirus type 26 vector expressing a prefusion-stabilized SARS-CoV-2 spike protein from the original Wuhan strain. V is pruned by 5 bases and J by 5 bases, leaving 9 bases of the junction without a gene match. Reading the germline V gene gives CDR1 SGHRS and CDR2 YFSETQ. The cysteine opens and the phenylalanine closes a CDR3 of 14 amino acids. This entry keeps only the CDR3 DNA: 42 bases, framed from base 1. The immunoSEQ Assay was used to sequence TCRbeta CDR3 regions. After extraction, genomic DNA underwent amplification by bias-controlled multiplex PCR, followed by high-throughput sequencing. On the authors' methods: To quantify the absolute abundance of every unique TCRbeta CDR3 region, sequences were collapsed and filtered. Usable DNA was measured by amplifying reference genes present in all nucleated cells, and TCRbeta template counts were normalized to that usable DNA to estimate T cell fraction. Repertoire TCRs were annotated as SARS-CoV-2-specific by exact matching of V gene, CDR3 amino acid sequence and J gene to a known reactive TCR set. The reference SARS-CoV-2 TCR set was obtained from MIRA and was filtered for enrichment in COVID-19-positive ImmuneCODE repertoires, whereby public or cross-reactive TCRs were removed. Drawing on the MIRA antigens, annotated TCRs were analysed further at the level of specific ORF or position within ORF. Breadth was defined as the number of annotated unique rearrangements divided by the total number of unique productive rearrangements, and depth was defined as the summed frequency of the annotated unique rearrangements. TCR breadth was compared between groups using two-sided Wilcoxon rank-sum tests. Sourced from immuneACCESS, this table was stored by TCRdb with only in-frame sequences that have V and J called. A share of the clones is absent; for the studies checked, an unresolved V gene accounts for under half, and the remainder has no known explanation. V, J and clone size derive from that table, while D and trimming were established from the DNA sequence. This sample has more than 300,000 clones in its table, and 85% of those were observed once. 2% to 2.5% of the sample is in the top ten clones.

Specimen: peripheral blood, collected in a trial of Ad26.COV2.S vaccine versus placebo. Recombination joined TRBV5-1 with TRBJ2-5, and TRBD2 matches 7 of the central bases. This TCR came from a person aged 18-60 years who received the Ad26.COV2.S COVID-19 vaccine or a placebo. The DNA sequence is given as TGCGCCAGCAGAGCGTCCCTGGGGGGGGAGACCCAGTACTTC. Translated, it gives CASRASLGGETQYF.